Detailed here is one T cell receptor (beta chain). Its antigen is undetermined. This record belongs to a study of regulatory T cells in long-lasting Graves disease. According to the study, TCR beta libraries were built with iRepertoire HTBI primers and CDR3-region Arm-PCR. One entry per CDR3 protein, called by TCRdb with MiXCR from the multiplex PCR reads. This table holds around 460,000 distinct CDR3 sequences, less than 25% found once. The sample's time point: persistent/refractory GD, antithyroid drugs over 5 years with positive TRAb. The authors made the TCR library using RNA they extracted from PBMCs. The EDTA tubes were filled with 8 to 9.5 milliliters of drawn peripheral blood. Notes on the study in general: New patients shared fewer public clonotypes (around 880) than persistent patients did (around 2,700). There was favoring of TRBV28, TRBJ1-2 and TRBJ2-5 in persistent disease.

Per the germline V gene, CDR1 is GTSNPN and CDR2 is SVGIG (reference sequence). The CDR3 extends over 13 amino acids. With 0 bases removed from V and 0 bases from J, the gap between germline ends came to 3 bases. The receptor's source is a female donor with Graves disease. This chain connects TRBV30 to TRBJ1-3; D unclear. The specimen comprised peripheral blood mononuclear cells (PBMCs), sampled when the disease was refractory, from a patient treated with antithyroid drugs. The CDR3 loop reads CAWSVDSGNTIYF. The CDR3 region has the DNA TGTGCCTGGAGTGTGGACTCTGGAAACACCATATATTTT.